Below, 18 T cell receptor beta chains from the same sample are listed, as sequenced in a study (dated by TCRdb to between 2015 and 2017). CD4+CD25+CD127-/low cells were isolated as Tregs. Libraries were constructed by 5' RACE. Data came from an Illumina MiSeq. Through fastp at Q25 and MiXCR, TCRdb rebuilt clones from the public reads, retaining in-frame beta chains. Rows are combined by CDR3 protein, so each entry shows the most common genes and DNA. A total of tens of thousands of distinct CDR3 sequences appear in this sample, 22% of them only once. The ten largest make up about 4% of the sample. Sequencing was performed on Tregs sorted from blood. These receptors originate from a female donor with breast cancer.

This clonotype appeared many times. The chain has TRBV6-2 or TRBV6-3 and TRBJ2-7; D gene unclear. CDR3 length: 17 amino acids. Germline CDR1 MNHEY, CDR2 SVGEGT. Deletions cut 5 bases from V and 3 bases from J, with 23 bases between. The CDR3 is CASSPMIPRAGYYEQYF. CDR3 bases: TGTGCCAGCAGTCCGATGATCCCCCGGGCCGGCTACTACGAGCAGTACTTC.

Note on this clonotype: This may stem from a read error, because a much larger clone lies one nucleotide away. The DNA of the CDR3 is TGTGCCAGCAGCCAAACCAAGGGACTAGCATCCGCCGGGGCCAACGTCCTGACTTTC. It codes for CASSQTKGLASAGANVLTF. This chain joins TRBV9 and TRBJ2-6, with 9 bases matching TRBD2. V trimming: 4 bases; J trimming: 4 bases; junction bases outside the gene matches: 15. Per the germline V gene, CDR1 is SGDLS and CDR2 is YYNGEE. The CDR3 consists of 19 residues. Complete variable domain (other parts from reference TRBV9 and TRBJ2-6): DSGVTQTPKHLITATGQRVTLRCSPRSGDLSVYWYQQSLDQGLQFLIQYYNGEERAKGNILERFSAQQFPDLHSELNLSSLELGDSALYFCASSQTKGLASAGANVLTFGAGSRLTVL.

This clonotype was seen many times. The chain couples TRBV24-1 to TRBJ2-1; 10 positions match TRBD2. CDR1 is KGHDR, CDR2 SFDVKD, per germline. The CDR3 contains 17 residues. V shed 4 bases and J 1 base; nucleotides not matched to a gene: 6. The CDR3 loop reads CATSDRLAGRSYNEQFF. DNA for the CDR3: TGTGCCACCAGTGACAGACTAGCGGGTCGTTCCTACAATGAGCAGTTCTTC.

The count of this clonotype is one. The junction departs from germline at one end; a sequencing error may be responsible. The chain uses TRBV4-1 and TRBJ2-7; D might be TRBD2 (6 bases). Germline V gene lookup returns CDR1 MGHRA and CDR2 YSYEKL. This CDR3 comprises 16 residues. CDR3 in DNA: TGCGCCAGCGGCCAAGATAGGACTACGATCCTATACGTGCAGTACTTC. This codes for CASGQDRTTILYVQYF.

This clonotype appeared a few times. The J gene is TRBJ2-7, the V gene TRBV7-2; the D is unclear. This CDR3 spans 15 amino acids. The germline V and J ends were trimmed by 2 bases and 1 base, with 12 bases remaining between them. Germline V gene sequence: CDR1 SGHTA, CDR2 FQGNSA. The CDR3 DNA sequence: TGTGCCAGCAGCTTAAACAGTATGATTTCCTACGAGCAGTACTTC. Its protein is CASSLNSMISYEQYF.

This clonotype has only a few counts. V and J are TRBV7-9 and TRBJ1-1; TRBD1 agrees at 7 bases. V lost 8 bases to trimming and J lost 5 bases; unmatched junction nucleotides: 17. The CDR3 is made up of 16 amino acids. Germline-derived CDR1 and CDR2 are SEHNR and FQNEAQ (reference sequence). CDR3 amino acids: CASRPKTGLVGTEAFF. CDR3 nucleotide sequence: TGTGCCAGCCGCCCAAAGACAGGGTTGGTCGGAACTGAAGCTTTCTTT. The variable domain in full, with the rest retrieved from reference TRBV7-9 and TRBJ1-1, is DTGVSQNPRHKITKRGQNVTFRCDPISEHNRLYWYRQTLGQGPEFLTYFQNEAQLEKSRLLSDRFSAERPKGSFSTLEIQRTEQGDSAMYLCASRPKTGLVGTEAFFGQGTRLTVV.

This clonotype has only a few counts. The chain combines TRBV7-9 with TRBJ2-2; D gene unclear. Trimming removed 3 bases at V and 2 bases at J, with 4 bases between. Germline V gene lookup returns CDR1 SEHNR and CDR2 FQNEAQ (reference sequence). The CDR3 loop spans 13 amino acids. The chain's CDR3 is CASSFSNTGELFF. CDR3 coding DNA: TGTGCCAGCAGCTTCTCAAACACCGGGGAGCTGTTTTTT.

The V and J genes are TRBV5-6 and TRBJ2-7; D remains unclear. Germline V CDR1 and CDR2: SGHDT, YYEEEE. The CDR3 is 12 residues long. CDR3 nucleotides: TGTGCCAGCGGCTTGGAACTCTACGAGCAGTACGTC. Amino acid sequence: CASGLELYEQYV.

In this sample, this clonotype turned up many times. The V and J genes are TRBV4-1 and TRBJ1-6; D might be TRBD1 (5 bases). Germline assignment: CDR1 MGHRA and CDR2 YSYEKL. V shed 0 bases and J shed 7 bases, with 13 bases lying between them. The CDR3 contains 16 residues. As DNA, the CDR3 is TGCGCCAGCAGCCAAGATCCGCAGGGCGCGAATTCACCCCTCCACTTT. Translation gives CASSQDPQGANSPLHF.

V gene TRBV11-2 combines with J gene TRBJ1-1; D possibly corresponds to TRBD1 (6 bases). Germline V gene sequence: CDR1 SGHAT, CDR2 FQNNGV. Trimming cost V 3 bases and J 0 bases, with 20 bases left between them. This CDR3 is 18 amino acids long. CDR3 sequence reads: CASSFHLKWGAMNTEAFF. The CDR3, as DNA: TGTGCCAGCAGCTTCCACCTTAAATGGGGGGCGATGAACACTGAAGCTTTCTTT.

The V call is TRBV5-1, the J call TRBJ1-1, with a possible D match to TRBD1 (5 bases). Trimming shortened V by 3 bases and J by 8 bases, and 17 bases separated the two germline ends. Germline V gives CDR1 SGHRS, CDR2 YFSETQ. This CDR3 contains 14 residues. CDR3 region: CASSSPSGGSEAFF. CDR3 in DNA: TGCGCCAGCAGCTCCCCCTCGGGGGGTAGCGAAGCTTTCTTT.

Worth noting for this clonotype: The CDR3 carries no conserved terminal phenylalanine or tryptophan, so it likely arises from a read error. The chain couples TRBV4-1 to TRBJ2-3; D remains ambiguous. Trimming pared 0 bases from V and 0 bases from J, leaving 10 bases between. CDR1 MGHRA and CDR2 YSYEKL come from the germline V gene. The CDR3 has 16 amino acids. The CDR3 protein is CASSQETLSSTDTQYS. CDR3 bases: TGCGCCAGCAGCCAAGAGACACTTAGTAGCACAGATACGCAGTATTCT.

In this sample, this clonotype turned up many times. The CDR3 spells CASSLDRGTEAFF. Written as DNA, the CDR3 is TGTGCCAGCAGTCTAGACAGGGGGACTGAAGCTTTCTTT. The rearrangement joins TRBV6-5 to TRBJ1-1, with TRBD1 identical over 9 bases. With V trimmed by 5 bases and J by 5 bases, 3 bases remained unmatched. This CDR3 spans 13 amino acids. Germline CDR1 is MNHEY and CDR2 is SVGAGI.

The gene calls are TRBV6-2 or TRBV6-3 and TRBJ2-1; 9 nucleotides agree with TRBD2. This CDR3 is 17 amino acids long. Unmatched junction bases numbered 5, after V lost 2 bases and J lost 0 bases. Germline V lookup: CDR1 MNHEY, CDR2 SVGEGT. CDR3 coding DNA: TGTGCCAGCAGTTACCTCGCTAGCGGGACCTCCTACAATGAGCAGTTCTTC. This gives the protein CASSYLASGTSYNEQFF.

In its sample, this clonotype was seen a few times. The V call is TRBV4-1, the J call TRBJ1-2; D not resolved. CDR1 and CDR2 from the germline V gene are MGHRA and YSYEKL. V was trimmed by 0 bases and J by 3 bases, leaving 14 bases between them. The CDR3 covers 16 residues. Here the CDR3 reads CASSQEPIQSHYGYTF. In DNA, the CDR3 is TGCGCCAGCAGCCAAGAGCCTATACAGTCCCACTATGGCTACACCTTC.

This chain links TRBV5-4 with TRBJ2-5; 16 nucleotides line up with TRBD2. The CDR3 covers 16 residues. The V gene's germline CDR1 is SGHNT and CDR2 YYREEE (reference sequence). V lost 4 bases to trimming and J lost 8 bases; unmatched junction nucleotides: 8. The CDR3 reads CASSPAGTSGRDTQYF. CDR3 sequence (DNA): TGTGCCAGCAGCCCAGCTGGGACTAGCGGGAGGGATACCCAGTACTTC.

In the case of this clonotype: The junction does not match germline at one end; this may be a read error. V usage is TRBV9 and J usage is TRBJ2-1, with D possibly TRBD2 on 5 matching bases. CDR3 size: 17 residues. CDR1 and CDR2 (germline): SGDLS, YYNGEE. The chain's CDR3 is CASNVTTDSYSYNEQFF. The DNA of the CDR3 is TGTGCCAGCAACGTAACCACGGACTCGTATTCCTACAATGAGCAGTTCTTC.

This chain connects TRBV10-3 to TRBJ1-1, with 11 bases that match TRBD1. The CDR3 is made up of 14 amino acids. Germline V gives CDR1 ENHRY, CDR2 SYGVKD. V was clipped by 11 bases and J by 4 bases; unmatched bases: 9. The CDR3 DNA reads as TGTGCCGTCCGGACAGGGGGCGTAGGCACTGAAGCTTTCTTT. It codes for CAVRTGGVGTEAFF.